This T cell receptor beta chain derives from a study of a mutant IDH1 vaccine in newly diagnosed glioma. V shed 5 bases and J 8 bases; nucleotides not matched to a gene: 13. Germline loops: CDR1 SQVTM, CDR2 ANQGSEA. The length of the CDR3 is 16 residues. This table comes from immunoSEQ multiplex PCR, and its TCRdb copy is limited to in-frame clones, with some not included. The table lists tens of thousands of clones, more than 70% of them singletons. With regard to this clone: The antigen is unknown.

Sample time point: week 5, during vaccination. The content of each vaccine dose was 300 ug of mutant IDH1 20-mer peptide, and topical imiquimod accompanied it. The clonotype originates from a man younger than 35 with glioma. The J gene is TRBJ2-1, the V gene TRBV29-1; 12 nucleotides agree with TRBD2. The material sequenced was PBMCs, taken from a glioma patient whose treatment included an IDH1 peptide vaccine. The CDR3 protein is CSVPLTSGSVRDEQFF. The CDR3 coding sequence is TGCAGCGTTCCCTTGACTAGCGGGAGTGTCCGCGATGAGCAGTTCTTC.